Listed below are T cell receptor beta chains from one sample, sequenced in a study of T-cell memory formation after mild COVID-19. In TCRdb, the 5' RACE reads were re-called with MiXCR into one record per CDR3 protein. Seen here are 300,000 to 350,000 distinct CDR3 sequences, approximately 19% observed once, and the top ten hold roughly 20%. The sample comprised PBMCs or a T cell subset sorted from them (not recorded which). These receptors were collected from a man younger than 35 who had mild COVID-19 (a few samples of this study predate the infection). Cell type and time point are not known. CDR3s include the opening cysteine and the closing phenylalanine or tryptophan. Each record gives: clone size, D gene, J gene, V gene, CDR3 DNA, CDR3 protein. D genes are given only for firm matches. Clone size, where shown, is once, few, many, or a class for clones that have expanded.

>.|.|TRBJ1-2|TRBV4-3
TGCGCCAGCAGCCAAGGGCATCTACAGGGAGCGGGATACACCTTC
CASSQGHLQGAGYTF
>few|.|TRBJ2-2|TRBV4-2
TGTGCCAGCAGCCAAGGGAGGGAGCTGTTTTTT
CASSQGRELFF
>.|.|TRBJ1-1|TRBV7-8
TGTGCCAGCAGCTTATGGTCAGGGGAGGCTGAAGCTTTCTTT
CASSLWSGEAEAFF
>.|.|TRBJ2-1|TRBV7-2
TGTGCCAGCAGCCTAGGGTACGATGAGCAGTTCTTC
CASSLGYDEQFF
>.|.|TRBJ2-1|TRBV5-4
TGTGCCAGCAGCTTGGGGGACCCGGCAAATGAGCAGTTCTTC
CASSLGDPANEQFF
>few|.|TRBJ1-2|TRBV28
TGTGCCAGCAGTTTATGGCCTTATGGCTACACCTTC
CASSLWPYGYTF
>.|.|TRBJ2-3|TRBV12-3/TRBV12-4
TGTGCCAGCAGTTTCGACAGTTACACAGATACGCAGTATTTT
CASSFDSYTDTQYF
>.|.|TRBJ1-4|TRBV5-1
TGCGCCAGCAGCGGCAGCGCAACTAATGAAAAACTGTTTTTT
CASSGSATNEKLFF
>few|.|TRBJ2-5|TRBV25-1
TGTGCCAGCAGTGAATCCCCCGGACGGAGGATGCAAGAGACCCAGTACTTC
CASSESPGRRMQETQYF
>.|.|TRBJ1-1|TRBV19
TGTGCCAGTAGTATTGGAAGTGGTTGGTTCACTGAAGCTTTCTTT
CASSIGSGWFTEAFF
>few|.|TRBJ1-5|TRBV20-1
TGCAGTGCTAGTGGTGCAGGGTCGGACACCAAGCAGCCCCAGCATTTT
CSASGAGSDTKQPQHF
>.|TRBD1|TRBJ1-1|TRBV7-8
TGTGCCAGCAGCTTGCCCGGGGACAGCGAAGCTTTCTTT
CASSLPGDSEAFF
>.|TRBD1|TRBJ2-1|TRBV24-1
TGTGCCACCTCCGGGGCGACAGGGGGTTTCAATGAGCAGTTCTTC
CATSGATGGFNEQFF
>.|TRBD1|TRBJ2-7|TRBV27
TGTGCCAGCAACACCGCAGGGGGCGCGTCCTACGAGCAGTACTTC
CASNTAGGASYEQYF
>.|.|TRBJ1-5|TRBV15
TGTGCCACCAGCAGAGATTCGGGGGGCAACCAGCCCCAGCATTTT
CATSRDSGGNQPQHF
>once|TRBD1|TRBJ2-7|TRBV29-1
TGCAGCGGTCGGGACAGGGTATCTTACGAGCAGTACTTC
CSGRDRVSYEQYF
>few|TRBD1|TRBJ1-4|TRBV20-1
TGCAGTGCTAGAGATCAGGGGGCTAATGAAAAACTGTTTTTT
CSARDQGANEKLFF
>few|.|TRBJ2-2|TRBV10-3
TGTGCCATCACCTCCCGGGACGGAAACACCGGGGAGCTGTTTTTT
CAITSRDGNTGELFF
>few|TRBD2|TRBJ2-1|TRBV6-2/TRBV6-3
TGTGCCAGCAGTACGGGGGGGACAGAGCAGTTCTTC
CASSTGGTEQFF
>.|.|TRBJ1-6|TRBV20-1
TGCAGTGCTCGCCAGGCAGGGTATTCACCCCTCCACTTT
CSARQAGYSPLHF
>.|.|TRBJ1-1|TRBV12-3/TRBV12-4
TGTGCCAGCAGTTTTACCCCGACCGGGACACTAAACACTGAAGCTTTCTTT
CASSFTPTGTLNTEAFF
>few|.|TRBJ2-1|TRBV12-3/TRBV12-4
TGTGCCAGCAGTCTACGTCCGGGGCAGAATGAGCAGTTCTTC
CASSLRPGQNEQFF
>few|TRBD1|TRBJ1-2|TRBV5-5
TGTGCCAGCACCGCCGGGACAGGGTCCCGCTACACCTTC
CASTAGTGSRYTF
>.|.|TRBJ2-3|TRBV12-5
TGTGCTAGTGGTTTGGTATTGCGGCAGGGAGGAGATACGCAGTATTTT
CASGLVLRQGGDTQYF
>few|.|TRBJ1-3|TRBV5-1
TGCGCCAGCAGCTTGGTCACCTCTGGAAACACCATATATTTT
CASSLVTSGNTIYF
>.|.|TRBJ1-1|TRBV15
TGTGCCACCAGCAGAGATGGGGGTGGGTCTAACACTGAAGCTTTCTTT
CATSRDGGGSNTEAFF
>many|.|TRBJ2-3|TRBV5-1
TGCGCCAGCAGGAGGGTCGGGGGATTGAACACAGATACGCAGTATTTT
CASRRVGGLNTDTQYF
>.|TRBD1|TRBJ2-7|TRBV7-2
TGTGCCAGCAGCTCGGGACAGGGGTGGCGGGAGCAGTACTTC
CASSSGQGWREQYF
>few|TRBD1|TRBJ1-1|TRBV9
TGTGCCAGCAGCGTAGTGCCAGGGGGCTCTGAAGCTTTCTTT
CASSVVPGGSEAFF
>few|.|TRBJ2-1|TRBV9
TGTGCCAGCAGCGCGGGGGGCGGTGAGCAGTTCTTC
CASSAGGGEQFF
>.|TRBD1|TRBJ2-5|TRBV7-2
TGTGCCAGCAGCTCGGACAGGGCGACGGAGACCCAGTACTTC
CASSSDRATETQYF
>many|.|TRBJ1-2|TRBV7-2
TGTGCCAGCAGCTTAGCCGGCGGGGGGAGTGGCTACACCTTC
CASSLAGGGSGYTF